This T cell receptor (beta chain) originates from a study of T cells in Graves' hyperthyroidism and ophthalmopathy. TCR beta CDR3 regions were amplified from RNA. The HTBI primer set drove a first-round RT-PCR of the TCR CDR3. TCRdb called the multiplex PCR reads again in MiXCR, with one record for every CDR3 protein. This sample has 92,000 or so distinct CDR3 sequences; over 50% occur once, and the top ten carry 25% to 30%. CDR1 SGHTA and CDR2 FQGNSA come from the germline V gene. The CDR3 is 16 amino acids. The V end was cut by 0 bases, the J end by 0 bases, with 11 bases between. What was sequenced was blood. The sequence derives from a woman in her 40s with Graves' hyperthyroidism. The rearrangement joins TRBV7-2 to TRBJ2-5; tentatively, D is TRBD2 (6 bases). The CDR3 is CASSLALRDYQETQYF. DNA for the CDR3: TGTGCCAGCAGCTTAGCCTTACGGGACTACCAAGAGACCCAGTACTTC.